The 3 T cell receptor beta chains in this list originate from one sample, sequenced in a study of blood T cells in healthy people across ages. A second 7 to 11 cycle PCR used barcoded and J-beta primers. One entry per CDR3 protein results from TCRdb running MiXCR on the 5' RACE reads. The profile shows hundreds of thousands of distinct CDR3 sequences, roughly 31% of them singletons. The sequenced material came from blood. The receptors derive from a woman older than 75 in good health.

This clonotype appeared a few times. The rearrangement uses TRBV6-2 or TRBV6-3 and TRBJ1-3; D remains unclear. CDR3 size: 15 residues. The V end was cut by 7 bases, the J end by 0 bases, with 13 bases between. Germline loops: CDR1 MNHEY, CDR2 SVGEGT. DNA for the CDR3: TGTGCCAGCACGAGAACGGATCTCTCTGGAAACACCATATATTTT. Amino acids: CASTRTDLSGNTIYF.

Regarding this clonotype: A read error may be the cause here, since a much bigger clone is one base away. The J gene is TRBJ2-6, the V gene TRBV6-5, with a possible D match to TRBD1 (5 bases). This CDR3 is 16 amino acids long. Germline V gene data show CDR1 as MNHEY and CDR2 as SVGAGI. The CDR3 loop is CASSYSDGSGADVLTF. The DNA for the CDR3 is TGTGCCAGCAGTTACTCGGATGGCTCTGGGGCCGACGTCCTGACTTTC.

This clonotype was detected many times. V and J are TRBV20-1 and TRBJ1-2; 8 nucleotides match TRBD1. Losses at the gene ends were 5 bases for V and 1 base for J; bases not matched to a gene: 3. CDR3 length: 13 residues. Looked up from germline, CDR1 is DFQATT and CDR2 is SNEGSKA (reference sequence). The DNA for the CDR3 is TGCAGTGCTGGACAGGGTCGTAACTATGGCTACACCTTC. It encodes CSAGQGRNYGYTF.